The source of this T cell receptor (beta chain) is a study of blood T cell repertoires in COVID-19. Study in general: Samples came from the United States, Italy and Spain, spanning acute and convalescent COVID-19. PBMCs, B-cell-depleted T cells, or T cells were the source of the cDNA or gDNA that made up the material.

CDR1 and CDR2 from the germline V gene are MDHEN and SYDVKM. Trimming took 3 bases from V and 8 from J; bases not matched to a gene: 7. The CDR3 has 14 amino acids. Per the original data handling: Researchers report that nucleated cell counts were estimated from reference gene primer amplification. Measured with immunoSEQ multiplex PCR; TCRdb has only the in-frame clones, and not every one. V and J calls and clone size are given by that table; D and trimming were obtained from the DNA. The data hold about 190,000 clones, with more than 85% observed a single time. This chain connects TRBV28 to TRBJ1-2, with TRBD1 matching 9 bases. The source material was peripheral blood. The receptor was derived from a man between 25 and 39 years old with acute or convalescent COVID-19. The CDR3 coding sequence is TGTGCCAGCAGTTTGGGGACAGGGTTTAGAGGCTACACCTTC. This encodes CASSLGTGFRGYTF.